This record covers a single T cell receptor beta chain. What it recognizes is unknown. A much larger clone differs by one base, so this may be a read error. The sample has other DNA sequences that encode this CDR3 too. These data belong to a study of shared clonotypes between healthy human individuals. Overall study findings and caveats: Across subsets, estimated richness was generally greater for naive than for memory populations. Despite large depth, sorted-subset datasets appeared incompletely sequenced.

CD8 cells regarded as naive lacked CD45RO, were positively chosen for CCR7, and omitted terminally differentiated effector memory CD45RA+ cells. Per the germline V gene, CDR1 is SGDLS and CDR2 is YYNGEE. The CDR3 covers 12 residues. Between the trimmed V and J ends, which lost 0 bases and 3 bases, there was a span of 3 bases. Sequencing used immunoSEQ multiplex PCR; TCRdb keeps in-frame clones, though not all of them. Altogether under 2,000,000 clones are present, about 94% being singletons, with the ten largest covering more than 0.9%. Material for sequencing was naive CD8+ T cells sorted from blood. This sequence originates from a man between 18 and 35 years old in good health. The chain joins TRBV9 to TRBJ1-1; D is undetermined. CDR3 nucleotide sequence: TGTGCCAGCAGCGTAGGAGACACTGAAGCTTTCTTT. Translated, it gives CASSVGDTEAFF.